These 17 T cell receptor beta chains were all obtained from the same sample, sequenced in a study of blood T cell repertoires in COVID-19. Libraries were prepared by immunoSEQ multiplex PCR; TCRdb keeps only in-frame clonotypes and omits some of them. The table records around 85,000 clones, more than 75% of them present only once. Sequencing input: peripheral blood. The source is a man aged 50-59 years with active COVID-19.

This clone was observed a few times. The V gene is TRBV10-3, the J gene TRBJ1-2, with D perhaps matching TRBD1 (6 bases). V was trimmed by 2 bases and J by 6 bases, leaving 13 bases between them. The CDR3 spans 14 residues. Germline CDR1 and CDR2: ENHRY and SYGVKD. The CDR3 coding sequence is TGTGCCATCAGTGAGCAGGGACATACTGATGGCTACACCTTC. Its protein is CAISEQGHTDGYTF.

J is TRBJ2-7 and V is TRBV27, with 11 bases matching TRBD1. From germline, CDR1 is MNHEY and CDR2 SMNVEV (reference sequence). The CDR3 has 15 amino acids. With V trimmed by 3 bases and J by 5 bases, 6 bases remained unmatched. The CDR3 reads CASSFDGQGADEQYF. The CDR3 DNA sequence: TGTGCCAGCAGTTTTGACGGACAGGGGGCAGACGAGCAGTACTTC.

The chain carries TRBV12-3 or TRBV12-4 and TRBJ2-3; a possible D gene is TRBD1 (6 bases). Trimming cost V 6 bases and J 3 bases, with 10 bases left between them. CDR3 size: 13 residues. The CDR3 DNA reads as TGTGCCAGCAGATACAGGGTGACAGATACGCAGTATTTT. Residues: CASRYRVTDTQYF.

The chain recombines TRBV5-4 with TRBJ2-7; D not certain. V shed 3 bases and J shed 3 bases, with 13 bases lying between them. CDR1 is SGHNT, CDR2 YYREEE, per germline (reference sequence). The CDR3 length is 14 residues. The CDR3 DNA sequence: TGTGCCAGCAGCTCAGACTCGACCATCTACGAGCAGTACTTC. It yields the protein CASSSDSTIYEQYF.

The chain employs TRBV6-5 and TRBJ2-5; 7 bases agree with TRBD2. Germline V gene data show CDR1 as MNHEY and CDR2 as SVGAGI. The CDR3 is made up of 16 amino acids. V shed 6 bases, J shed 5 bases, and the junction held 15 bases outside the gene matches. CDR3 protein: CASSYLIGTREETQYF. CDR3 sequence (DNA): TGTGCCAGCAGCTACCTAATTGGGACGCGGGAGGAGACCCAGTACTTC.

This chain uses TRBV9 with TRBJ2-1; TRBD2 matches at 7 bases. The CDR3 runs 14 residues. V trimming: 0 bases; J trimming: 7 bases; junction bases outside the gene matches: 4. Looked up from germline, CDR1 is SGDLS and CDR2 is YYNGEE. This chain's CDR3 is CASSVAAGVNEQFF. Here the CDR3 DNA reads TGTGCCAGCAGCGTAGCCGCGGGAGTGAATGAGCAGTTCTTC.

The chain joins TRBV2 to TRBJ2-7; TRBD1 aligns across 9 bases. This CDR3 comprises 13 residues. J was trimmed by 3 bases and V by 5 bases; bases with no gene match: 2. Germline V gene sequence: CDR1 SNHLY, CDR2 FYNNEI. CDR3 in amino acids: CASSSGQGYEQYF. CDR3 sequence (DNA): TGTGCCAGCAGTTCGGGACAGGGCTACGAGCAGTACTTC.

CDR3 sequence: CASSPGQQETQYF. The DNA of the CDR3 is TGTGCCAGCAGCCCGGGACAGCAAGAGACCCAGTACTTC. This chain joins TRBV7-2 and TRBJ2-5; 7 positions match TRBD1. Trimming took 5 bases from V and 2 from J; bases not matched to a gene: 2. Germline V gene sequence: CDR1 SGHTA, CDR2 FQGNSA. The CDR3 runs to 13 residues. The whole variable domain, remainder taken from reference TRBV7-2 and TRBJ2-5, is GAGVSQSPSNKVTEKGKDVELRCDPISGHTALYWYRQSLGQGLEFLIYFQGNSAPDKSGLPSDRFSAERTGGSVSTLTIQRTQQEDSAVYLCASSPGQQETQYFGPGTRLLVL.

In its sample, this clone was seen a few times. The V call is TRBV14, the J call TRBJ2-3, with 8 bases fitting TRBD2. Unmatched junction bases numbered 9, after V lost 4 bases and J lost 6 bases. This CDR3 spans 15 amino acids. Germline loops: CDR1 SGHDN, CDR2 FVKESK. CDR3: CASSPVFGGADTQYF. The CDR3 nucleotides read TGTGCCAGCAGCCCGGTCTTCGGGGGGGCGGATACGCAGTATTTT. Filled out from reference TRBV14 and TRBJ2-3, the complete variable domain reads EAGVTQFPSHSVIEKGQTVTLRCDPISGHDNLYWYRRVMGKEIKFLLHFVKESKQDESGMPNNRFLAERTGGTYSTLKVQPAELEDSGVYFCASSPVFGGADTQYFGPGTRLTVL.

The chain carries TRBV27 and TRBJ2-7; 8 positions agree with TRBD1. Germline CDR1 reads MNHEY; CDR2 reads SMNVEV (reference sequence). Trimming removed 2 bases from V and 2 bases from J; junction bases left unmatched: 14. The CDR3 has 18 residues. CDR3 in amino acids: CASSLVAGGKGPAYEQYF. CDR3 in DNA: TGTGCCAGCAGTTTAGTGGCAGGGGGCAAGGGGCCGGCCTACGAGCAGTACTTC.

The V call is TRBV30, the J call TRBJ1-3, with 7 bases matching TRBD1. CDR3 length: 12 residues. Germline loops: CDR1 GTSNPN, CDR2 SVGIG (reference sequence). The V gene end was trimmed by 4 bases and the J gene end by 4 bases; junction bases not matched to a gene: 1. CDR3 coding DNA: TGTGCCTGGACGGACAGGGGAAACACCATATATTTT. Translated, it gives CAWTDRGNTIYF.

The CDR3 nucleotides are TGCGCCAGCAGCTTGGCCACGGGACAGGGAGGCGAGCAGTACTTC. As protein: CASSLATGQGGEQYF. The gene calls are TRBV5-1 and TRBJ2-7; 9 nucleotides match TRBD1. This CDR3 contains 15 residues. CDR1 SGHRS and CDR2 YFSETQ come from the germline V gene. The V and J ends lost 0 bases and 6 bases, in that order; junction bases with no gene match: 7. The whole variable domain, filled in from reference TRBV5-1 and TRBJ2-7, reads KAGVTQTPRYLIKTRGQQVTLSCSPISGHRSVSWYQQTPGQGLQFLFEYFSETQRNKGNFPGRFSGRQFSNSRSEMNVSTLELGDSALYLCASSLATGQGGEQYFGPGTRLTVT.

The CDR3 bases are TGTGCCAGCTCGAACCGGGACAGGGGGCTCTATGGCTACACCTTC. Its translation is CASSNRDRGLYGYTF. J is TRBJ1-2 and V is TRBV18, with 12 bases that match TRBD1. The ends lost 6 bases at V and 4 bases at J; junction bases unmatched: 6. Germline V lookup: CDR1 KGHSH, CDR2 LQKENI. The CDR3 runs to 15 residues.

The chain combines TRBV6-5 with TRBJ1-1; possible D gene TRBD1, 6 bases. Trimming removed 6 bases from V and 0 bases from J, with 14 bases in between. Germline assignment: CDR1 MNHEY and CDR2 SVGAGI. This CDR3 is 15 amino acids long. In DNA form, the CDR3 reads TGTGCCAGCAGCCAGGGAGGGGGTATGAACACTGAAGCTTTCTTT. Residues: CASSQGGGMNTEAFF.

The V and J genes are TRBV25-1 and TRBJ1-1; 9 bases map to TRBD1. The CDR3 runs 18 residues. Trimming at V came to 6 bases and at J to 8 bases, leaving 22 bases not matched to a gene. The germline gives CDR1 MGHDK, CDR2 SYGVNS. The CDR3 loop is CASRRGTGNGVSVKEAFF. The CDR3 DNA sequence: TGTGCCAGCAGGAGGGGGACAGGGAATGGGGTTTCGGTGAAAGAAGCTTTCTTT.

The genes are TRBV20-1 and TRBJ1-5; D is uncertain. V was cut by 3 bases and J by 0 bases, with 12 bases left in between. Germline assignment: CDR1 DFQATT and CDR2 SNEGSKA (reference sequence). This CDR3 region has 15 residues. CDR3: CSASRGRISNQPQHF. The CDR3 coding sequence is TGCAGTGCTAGTCGGGGTAGAATTAGCAATCAGCCCCAGCATTTT.

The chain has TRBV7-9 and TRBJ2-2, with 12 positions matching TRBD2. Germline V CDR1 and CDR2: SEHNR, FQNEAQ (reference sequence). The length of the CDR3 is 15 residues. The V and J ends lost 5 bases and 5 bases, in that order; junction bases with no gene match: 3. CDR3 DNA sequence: TGTGCCAGCAGCCCTGGGACTAGCGGGACCGGGGAGCTGTTTTTT. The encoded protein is CASSPGTSGTGELFF. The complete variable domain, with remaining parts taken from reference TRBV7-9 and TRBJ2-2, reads DTGVSQNPRHKITKRGQNVTFRCDPISEHNRLYWYRQTLGQGPEFLTYFQNEAQLEKSRLLSDRFSAERPKGSFSTLEIQRTEQGDSAMYLCASSPGTSGTGELFFGEGSRLTVL.